The entry that follows covers one T cell receptor beta chain sequence. The same CDR3 also results from other DNA sequences found in this sample. The sample originates from a study of shared clonotypes between healthy human individuals. The V and J ends lost 0 bases and 5 bases respectively, with 6 bases between them. This CDR3 region has 13 residues. Germline assignment: CDR1 SGHRS and CDR2 YFSETQ. TCRdb's copy holds only in-frame clones and misses some; the assay was immunoSEQ multiplex PCR. The profile covers roughly 1.4 million clones, with less than 99% appearing a single time and over 0.3% taken by the ten largest.

The sequenced sample was naive CD4+ T cells sorted from blood. The subset denotes: CD45RA+ positively selected. The V and J genes are TRBV5-1 and TRBJ1-5, with D unresolved. The sequence came from a young man in good health. The CDR3 DNA reads TGCGCCAGCAGCTTGGAAGGCCATCAGCCCCAGCATTTT. It specifies CASSLEGHQPQHF.